Following are 16 T cell receptor beta chains from one sample sequenced in a study of T cell responses to AZD1222 COVID-19 vaccine. Produced via immunoSEQ multiplex PCR; TCRdb's table is partial and in-frame only. The repertoire includes about 180,000 clones, around nine tenths of them detected once, and approximately 2.9% sits in the top ten. The starting material was peripheral blood, obtained on day 0 of AZD1222 vaccination. The receptors originated from an adult in good health.

The V gene is TRBV6-5, the J gene TRBJ2-7, with D perhaps being TRBD1 or TRBD2 (7 bases each). With 2 bases removed from V and 4 bases from J, the gap between germline ends came to 9 bases. This CDR3 is built from 13 residues. Germline V CDR1 and CDR2: MNHEY, SVGAGI. The CDR3 DNA is TGTGCCAGCAGTTACCAGGGGGGGTACGAGCAGTACTTC. It encodes CASSYQGGYEQYF.

The V and J genes are TRBV5-4 and TRBJ1-6, with 8 positions matching TRBD1. There are 14 residues in the CDR3. Germline CDR1 is SGHNT and CDR2 is YYREEE (reference sequence). Unmatched junction bases numbered 3, after V lost 0 bases and J lost 10 bases. CDR3 sequence reads: CASSLGQGSSPLHF. CDR3 DNA: TGTGCCAGCAGCTTGGGACAGGGGTCGTCACCCCTCCACTTT. Based on the CDR3 plus reference TRBV5-4 and TRBJ1-6, the full variable domain is ETGVTQSPTHLIKTRGQQVTLRCSSQSGHNTVSWYQQALGQGPQFIFQYYREEENGRGNFPPRFSGLQFPNYSSELNVNALELDDSALYLCASSLGQGSSPLHFGNGTRLTVT.

This clone was found a few times. The rearrangement uses TRBV13 and TRBJ2-7; 11 bases are shared with TRBD1. The trim removed 5 bases at V and 6 bases at J, leaving 9 bases unmatched. Germline V lookup: CDR1 PRHDT, CDR2 FYEKMQ (reference sequence). This CDR3 has 15 residues. The CDR3 nucleotides read TGTGCCAGCAGCCCCGGGACAGGGGGTTTTGGCGAGCAGTACTTC. Amino acid sequence: CASSPGTGGFGEQYF. Based on the CDR3 plus reference TRBV13 and TRBJ2-7, the full variable domain is AAGVIQSPRHLIKEKRETATLKCYPIPRHDTVYWYQQGPGQDPQFLISFYEKMQSDKGSIPDRFSAQQFSDYHSELNMSSLELGDSALYFCASSPGTGGFGEQYFGPGTRLTVT.

This rearrangement joins TRBV7-3 to TRBJ2-2, with TRBD1 identical over 9 bases. The length of the CDR3 is 17 residues. The V gene's germline CDR1 is SGHTA and CDR2 FQGTGA. The V gene end was trimmed by 5 bases and the J gene end by 4 bases; junction bases not matched to a gene: 11. CDR3 in amino acids: CASSVSGTGTGTGELFF. The CDR3 nucleotides are TGTGCCAGCAGCGTATCCGGGACAGGGACGGGCACCGGGGAGCTGTTTTTT.

This chain joins TRBV9 and TRBJ1-4, with D possibly being TRBD1 (6 bases). Per germline, CDR1 SGDLS and CDR2 YYNGEE. V was clipped by 3 bases and J by 3 bases, with 12 bases between them. The CDR3 covers 15 residues. CDR3 sequence: CASSDSGDPNEKLFF. The DNA for the CDR3 is TGTGCCAGCAGCGACTCAGGGGACCCTAATGAAAAACTGTTTTTT. The entire variable domain, with the rest obtained from reference TRBV9 and TRBJ1-4, is as follows: DSGVTQTPKHLITATGQRVTLRCSPRSGDLSVYWYQQSLDQGLQFLIQYYNGEERAKGNILERFSAQQFPDLHSELNLSSLELGDSALYFCASSDSGDPNEKLFFGSGTQLSVL.

This clone was counted once. This chain connects TRBV24-1 to TRBJ1-1; D may be TRBD1 (6 bases). The CDR3 runs 17 residues. Between the trimmed V and J ends, which lost 3 bases and 8 bases, there was a span of 24 bases. CDR1 is KGHDR and CDR2 is SFDVKD in the germline V gene. In DNA, the CDR3 is TGTGCCACCAGTGATCTTTCGGGACACCCTGGCCCGATCGAAGCTTTCTTT. Protein product: CATSDLSGHPGPIEAFF.

The V call is TRBV2, the J call TRBJ2-5; 11 nucleotides match TRBD2. The CDR3 has 16 residues. J was trimmed by 2 bases and V by 8 bases; bases with no gene match: 10. Germline V gene lookup returns CDR1 SNHLY and CDR2 FYNNEI. In DNA, the CDR3 is TGTGCCAGCGCACGGGGCCTAGCGGGGGGACAAGAGACCCAGTACTTC. Its protein product is CASARGLAGGQETQYF.

The gene calls are TRBV9 and TRBJ2-7; possibly TRBD1 for D (6 bases). The CDR3 loop spans 13 amino acids. Trimming stripped 3 bases from V and 5 bases from J, with 12 bases between. Germline lookup yields CDR1 SGDLS and CDR2 YYNGEE. CDR3 in DNA: TGTGCCAGCAGCGCCACAGGGTTCAACGAGCAGTACTTC. Translating gives CASSATGFNEQYF. Filled out from reference TRBV9 and TRBJ2-7, the complete variable domain reads DSGVTQTPKHLITATGQRVTLRCSPRSGDLSVYWYQQSLDQGLQFLIQYYNGEERAKGNILERFSAQQFPDLHSELNLSSLELGDSALYFCASSATGFNEQYFGPGTRLTVT.

This chain joins TRBV12-3 or TRBV12-4 and TRBJ2-7; 11 bases align to TRBD2. The CDR3 sequence is 13 residues long. Trimming took 8 bases from V and 4 from J; bases not matched to a gene: 4. DNA of the CDR3: TGTGCCAGCGTAACTAGCGGGGGATACGAGCAGTACTTC. Its translation: CASVTSGGYEQYF.

The chain combines TRBV4-3 with TRBJ2-3; D ambiguous. The germline V gene has CDR1 LGHNA and CDR2 YSLEER. V lost 4 bases and J lost 1, with 6 bases in between. This CDR3 comprises 13 residues. DNA of the CDR3: TGCGCCAGCAGCCCAAGGGGCACAGATACGCAGTATTTT. Protein sequence: CASSPRGTDTQYF.

The chain is built from TRBV11-2 and TRBJ2-7; D ambiguous. The CDR3 spans 11 residues. The V gene lost 5 bases and the J gene lost 6 bases, with 8 bases spanning the gap. Germline values: CDR1 SGHAT, CDR2 FQNNGV. The CDR3 protein is CASSPLPEQYF. In DNA form, the CDR3 reads TGTGCCAGCAGCCCCCTTCCCGAGCAGTACTTC.

J is TRBJ1-5 and V is TRBV23-1; no firm D call. TRBV23-1 qualifies as an ORF whose function is uncertain. V lost 4 bases and J lost 0, with 10 bases in between. The CDR3 runs 15 residues. Here the CDR3 DNA reads TGCGCCAGCAGTCGACAAAGTCCTAGCAATCAGCCCCAGCATTTT. This codes for CASSRQSPSNQPQHF.

The chain links TRBV6-5 to TRBJ1-5; no firm D call. The CDR3 consists of 12 residues. CDR1 and CDR2 (germline): MNHEY, SVGAGI. Trimming removed 5 bases at V and 3 bases at J, with 5 bases between. CDR3 sequence (DNA): TGTGCCAGCAGTACTAACAATCAGCCCCAGCATTTT. It encodes CASSTNNQPQHF.

The chain couples TRBV2 to TRBJ1-1; D might be TRBD1 (5 bases). Trimming took 6 bases from V and 6 from J, leaving 11 bases between them. The CDR3 spans 12 residues. Looked up from germline, CDR1 is SNHLY and CDR2 is FYNNEI. The CDR3 here is CASRGTIAEAFF. CDR3 coding DNA: TGTGCCAGCAGGGGGACCATCGCTGAAGCTTTCTTT.

The rearrangement links TRBV7-2 to TRBJ1-1; D ambiguous. The CDR3 has 14 amino acids. Deletions cut 3 bases from V and 11 bases from J, with 19 bases between. Germline CDR1 SGHTA, CDR2 FQGNSA. The CDR3 nucleotides read TGTGCCAGCAGCTTTCTATCTGGAGATCGGGCGGCTTTCTTT. Its translation: CASSFLSGDRAAFF.

J is TRBJ2-7 and V is TRBV5-1; D gene unclear. The CDR3 is 13 amino acids. Trimming removed 1 base from V and 7 bases from J, with 12 bases in between. The germline gives CDR1 SGHRS, CDR2 YFSETQ. CDR3 in DNA: TGCGCCAGCAGCTTGACGGGTCTAGGGGAGCAGTACTTC. The encoded protein is CASSLTGLGEQYF.